This T cell receptor (beta chain) was observed in a study of T-cell memory formation after mild COVID-19. Libraries for TCRalpha and TCRbeta carried sample barcodes and unique molecular identifiers via 5'RACE. Using its own MiXCR run on the 5' RACE reads, TCRdb lists one record per CDR3 protein. Of approximately 350,000 distinct CDR3 sequences in the sample, 10% to 15% were seen once. Study-wide results and caveats: Day 15 to 85 contracting clones showed balanced CD4/CD8; day 15 to 37 expanders favored CD4+. CD4+ contracting clones lay mainly in CM and EM, CD8+ ones in EMRA.

Details on this clonotype: The antigen is undetermined.

Germline V gene lookup returns CDR1 SGHVS and CDR2 FNYEAQ. The ends lost 2 bases at V and 8 bases at J; junction bases unmatched: 8. The CDR3 runs to 15 residues. Source material: PBMCs or a T cell subset sorted from them (not recorded which). The chain joins TRBV7-6 to TRBJ2-2; TRBD1 aligns across 7 bases. The clonotype originates from a man between 18 and 29 years old who had mild COVID-19 (a few samples of this study predate the infection). Cell type and time point are not known. As DNA, the CDR3 is TGTGCCAGCAGCTTAAGCTCAGGGGGAGTGGGGGAGCTGTTTTTT. Translating gives CASSLSSGGVGELFF.